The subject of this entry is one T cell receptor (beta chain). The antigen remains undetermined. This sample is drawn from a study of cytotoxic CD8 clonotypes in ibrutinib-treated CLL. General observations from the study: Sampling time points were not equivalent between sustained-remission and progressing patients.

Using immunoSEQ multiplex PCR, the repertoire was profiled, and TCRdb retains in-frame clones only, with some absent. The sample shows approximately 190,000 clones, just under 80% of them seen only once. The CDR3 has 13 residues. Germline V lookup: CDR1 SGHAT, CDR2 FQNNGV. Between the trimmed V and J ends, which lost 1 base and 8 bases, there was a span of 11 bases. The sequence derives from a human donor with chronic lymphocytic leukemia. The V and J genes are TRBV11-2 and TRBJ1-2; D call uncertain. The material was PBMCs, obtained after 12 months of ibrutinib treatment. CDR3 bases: TGTGCCAGCAGCTTAGGGACTACGTTCGGCTACACCTTC. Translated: CASSLGTTFGYTF. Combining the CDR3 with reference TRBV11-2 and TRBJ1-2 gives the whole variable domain EAGVAQSPRYKIIEKRQSVAFWCNPISGHATLYWYQQILGQGPKLLIQFQNNGVVDDSQLPKDRFSAERLKGVDSTLKIQPAKLEDSAVYLCASSLGTTFGYTFGSGTRLTVV.